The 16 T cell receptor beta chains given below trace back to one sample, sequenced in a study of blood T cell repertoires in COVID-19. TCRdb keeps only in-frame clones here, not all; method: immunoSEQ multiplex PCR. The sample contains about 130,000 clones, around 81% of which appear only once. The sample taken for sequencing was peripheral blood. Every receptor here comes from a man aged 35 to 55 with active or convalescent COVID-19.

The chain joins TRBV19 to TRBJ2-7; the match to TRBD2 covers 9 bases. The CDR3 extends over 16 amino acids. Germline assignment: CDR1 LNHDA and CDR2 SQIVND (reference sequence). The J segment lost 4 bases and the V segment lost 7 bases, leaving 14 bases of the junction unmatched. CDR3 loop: CASTDRSGSGGYEQYF. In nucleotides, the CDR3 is TGTGCCAGTACCGATCGCAGTGGTAGCGGGGGATACGAGCAGTACTTC.

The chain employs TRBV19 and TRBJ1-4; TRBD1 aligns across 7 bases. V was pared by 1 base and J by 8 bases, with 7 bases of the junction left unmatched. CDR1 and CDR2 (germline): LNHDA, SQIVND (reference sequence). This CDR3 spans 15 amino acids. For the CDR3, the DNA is TGTGCCAGTAGTATAGGACAGGGTCAGGGAGAAAAACTGTTTTTT. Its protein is CASSIGQGQGEKLFF.

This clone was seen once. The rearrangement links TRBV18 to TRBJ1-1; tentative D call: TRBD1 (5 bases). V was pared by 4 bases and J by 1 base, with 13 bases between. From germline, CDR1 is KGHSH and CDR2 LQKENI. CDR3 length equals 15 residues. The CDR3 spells CASSQNQGQNTEAFF. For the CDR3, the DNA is TGTGCCAGCTCACAAAACCAGGGCCAGAACACTGAAGCTTTCTTT.

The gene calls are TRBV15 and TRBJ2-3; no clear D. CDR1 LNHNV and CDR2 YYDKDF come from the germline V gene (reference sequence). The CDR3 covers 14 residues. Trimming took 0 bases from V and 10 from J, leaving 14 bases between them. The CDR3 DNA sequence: TGTGCCACCAGCAGAGATGTTATGTCAGAGGCGCAGTATTTT. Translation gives CATSRDVMSEAQYF.

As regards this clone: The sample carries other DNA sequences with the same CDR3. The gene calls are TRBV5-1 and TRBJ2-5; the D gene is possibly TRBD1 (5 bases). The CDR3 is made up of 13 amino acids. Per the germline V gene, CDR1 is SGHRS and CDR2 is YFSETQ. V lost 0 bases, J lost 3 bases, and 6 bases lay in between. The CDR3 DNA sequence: TGCGCCAGCAGCTTGGGCAGGGAAGAGACCCAGTACTTC. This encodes CASSLGREETQYF.

In DNA form, the CDR3 reads TGTGCCACCAGCAGTCGCGGGGGGGCGTCCTACAATGAGCAGTTCTTC. Protein: CATSSRGGASYNEQFF. The rearrangement uses TRBV15 and TRBJ2-1; 9 bases line up with TRBD2. Germline CDR1 is LNHNV and CDR2 is YYDKDF (reference sequence). The length of the CDR3 is 16 residues. Trimming cost V 3 bases and J 1 base; bases outside gene matches: 4. The whole variable domain, filled in from reference TRBV15 and TRBJ2-1, reads DAMVIQNPRYQVTQFGKPVTLSCSQTLNHNVMYWYQQKSSQAPKLLFHYYDKDFNNEADTPDNFQSRRPNTSFCFLDIRSPGLGDTAMYLCATSSRGGASYNEQFFGPGTRLTVL.

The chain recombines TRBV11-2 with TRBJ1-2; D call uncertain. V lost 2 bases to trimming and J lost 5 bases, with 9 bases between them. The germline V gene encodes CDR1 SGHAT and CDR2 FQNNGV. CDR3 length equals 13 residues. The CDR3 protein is CASSLRAGYGYTF. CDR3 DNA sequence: TGTGCCAGCAGCTTACGGGCGGGGTATGGCTACACCTTC.

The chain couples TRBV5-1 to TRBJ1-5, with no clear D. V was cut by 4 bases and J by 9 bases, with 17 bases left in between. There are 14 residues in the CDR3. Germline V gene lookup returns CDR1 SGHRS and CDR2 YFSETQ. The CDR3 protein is CASSETGDSRPQHF. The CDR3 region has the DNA TGCGCCAGCAGCGAGACGGGAGATAGTAGGCCCCAGCATTTT. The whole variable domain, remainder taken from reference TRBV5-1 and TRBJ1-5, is KAGVTQTPRYLIKTRGQQVTLSCSPISGHRSVSWYQQTPGQGLQFLFEYFSETQRNKGNFPGRFSGRQFSNSRSEMNVSTLELGDSALYLCASSETGDSRPQHFGDGTRLSIL.

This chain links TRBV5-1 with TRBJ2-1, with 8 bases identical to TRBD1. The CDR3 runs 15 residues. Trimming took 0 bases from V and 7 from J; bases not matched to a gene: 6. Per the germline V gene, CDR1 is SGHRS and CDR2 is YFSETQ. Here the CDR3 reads CASSLGTGPFNEQFF. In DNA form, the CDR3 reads TGCGCCAGCAGCTTGGGGACAGGGCCCTTTAATGAGCAGTTCTTC. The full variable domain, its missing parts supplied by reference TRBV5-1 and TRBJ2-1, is KAGVTQTPRYLIKTRGQQVTLSCSPISGHRSVSWYQQTPGQGLQFLFEYFSETQRNKGNFPGRFSGRQFSNSRSEMNVSTLELGDSALYLCASSLGTGPFNEQFFGPGTRLTVL.

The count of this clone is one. CDR3 residues: CAISESGRGGVIEQFF. Written as DNA, the CDR3 is TGTGCCATCAGTGAGTCAGGGCGGGGGGGCGTAATTGAGCAGTTCTTC. The chain couples TRBV10-3 to TRBJ2-1; 9 bases match TRBD2. Trimming cost V 0 bases and J 9 bases; bases outside gene matches: 9. This CDR3 is built from 16 residues. The germline CDR1 and CDR2 sequences are ENHRY and SYGVKD.

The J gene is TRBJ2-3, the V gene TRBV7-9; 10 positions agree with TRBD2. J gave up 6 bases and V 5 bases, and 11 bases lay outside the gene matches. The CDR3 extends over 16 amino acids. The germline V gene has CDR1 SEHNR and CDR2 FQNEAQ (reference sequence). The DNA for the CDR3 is TGTGCCAGCAGCCCCTCAAGCGGGGGGGCGGGGGATACGCAGTATTTT. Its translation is CASSPSSGGAGDTQYF.

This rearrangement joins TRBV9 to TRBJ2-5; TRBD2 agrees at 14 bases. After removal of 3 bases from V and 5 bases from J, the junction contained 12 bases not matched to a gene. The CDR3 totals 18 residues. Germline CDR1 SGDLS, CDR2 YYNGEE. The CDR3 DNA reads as TGTGCCAGCAGCGGGTCGCTACCGGGACTAGCGGGGGATGAGACCCAGTACTTC. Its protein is CASSGSLPGLAGDETQYF.

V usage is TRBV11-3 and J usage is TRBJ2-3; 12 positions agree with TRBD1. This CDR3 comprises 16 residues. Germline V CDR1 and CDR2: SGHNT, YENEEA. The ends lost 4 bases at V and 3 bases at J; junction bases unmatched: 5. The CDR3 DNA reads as TGTGCCAGCAGCTACCGGGACAGGGGGCTGACAGATACGCAGTATTTT. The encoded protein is CASSYRDRGLTDTQYF.

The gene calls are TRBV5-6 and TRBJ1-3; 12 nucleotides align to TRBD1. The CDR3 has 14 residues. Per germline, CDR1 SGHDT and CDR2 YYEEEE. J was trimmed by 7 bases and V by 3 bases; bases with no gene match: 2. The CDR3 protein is CASSSGQGANTIYF. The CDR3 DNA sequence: TGTGCCAGCAGCTCGGGACAGGGGGCGAACACCATATATTTT.

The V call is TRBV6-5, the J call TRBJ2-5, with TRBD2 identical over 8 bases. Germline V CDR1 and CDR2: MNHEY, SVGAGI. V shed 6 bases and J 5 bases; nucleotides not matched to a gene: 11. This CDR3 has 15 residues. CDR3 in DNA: TGTGCCAGCAGGAAGACGCGGGGGGTTTGGGAGACCCAGTACTTC. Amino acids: CASRKTRGVWETQYF.

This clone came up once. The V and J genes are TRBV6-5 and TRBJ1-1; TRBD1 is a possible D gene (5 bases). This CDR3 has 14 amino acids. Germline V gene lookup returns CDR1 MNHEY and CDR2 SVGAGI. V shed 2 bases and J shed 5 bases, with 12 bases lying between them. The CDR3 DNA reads TGTGCCAGCAGTTACCCCCAGGGCCGGACTGAAGCTTTCTTT. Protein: CASSYPQGRTEAFF.